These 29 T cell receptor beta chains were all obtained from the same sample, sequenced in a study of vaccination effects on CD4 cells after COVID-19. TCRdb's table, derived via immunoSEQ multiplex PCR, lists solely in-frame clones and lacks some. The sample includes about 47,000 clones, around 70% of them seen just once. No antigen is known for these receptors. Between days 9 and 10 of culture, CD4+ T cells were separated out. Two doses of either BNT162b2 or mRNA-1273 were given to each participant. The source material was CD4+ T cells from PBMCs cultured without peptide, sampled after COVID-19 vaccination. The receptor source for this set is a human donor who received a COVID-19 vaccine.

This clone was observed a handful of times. The CDR3 is CASSLGQSSGNTIYF. Here the CDR3 DNA reads TGCGCCAGCAGCCTGGGACAGAGCTCTGGAAACACCATATATTTT. V usage is TRBV5-1 and J usage is TRBJ1-3; TRBD1 matches at 7 bases. Trimming took 4 bases from V and 0 from J; bases not matched to a gene: 4. Germline CDR1 and CDR2: SGHRS and YFSETQ. The CDR3 consists of 15 residues.

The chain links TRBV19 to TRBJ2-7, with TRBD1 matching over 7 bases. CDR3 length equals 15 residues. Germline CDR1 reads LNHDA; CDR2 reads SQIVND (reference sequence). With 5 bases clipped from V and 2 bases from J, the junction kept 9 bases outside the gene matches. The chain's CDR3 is CASSLSATGTYEQYF. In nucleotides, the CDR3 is TGTGCCAGTAGTCTCTCCGCGACAGGGACCTACGAGCAGTACTTC.

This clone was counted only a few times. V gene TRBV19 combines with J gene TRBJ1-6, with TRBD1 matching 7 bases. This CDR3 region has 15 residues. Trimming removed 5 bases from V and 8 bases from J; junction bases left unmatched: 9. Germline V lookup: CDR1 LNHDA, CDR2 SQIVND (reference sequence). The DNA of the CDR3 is TGTGCCAGTAGTGCCCAGGGGGAGAGGCATTCACCCCTCCACTTT. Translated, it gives CASSAQGERHSPLHF.

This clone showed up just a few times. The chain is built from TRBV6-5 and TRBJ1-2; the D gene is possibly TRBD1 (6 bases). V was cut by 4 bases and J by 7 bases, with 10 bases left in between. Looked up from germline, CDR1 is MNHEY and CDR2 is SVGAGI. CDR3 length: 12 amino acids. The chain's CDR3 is CASSFTGLGYTF. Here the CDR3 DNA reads TGTGCCAGCAGTTTTACAGGGCTTGGCTACACCTTC.

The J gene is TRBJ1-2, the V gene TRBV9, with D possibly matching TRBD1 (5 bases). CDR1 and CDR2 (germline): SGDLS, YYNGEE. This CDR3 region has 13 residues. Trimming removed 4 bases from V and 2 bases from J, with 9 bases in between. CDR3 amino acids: CASSIDSNYGYTF. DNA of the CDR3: TGTGCCAGCAGCATTGACAGCAACTATGGCTACACCTTC.

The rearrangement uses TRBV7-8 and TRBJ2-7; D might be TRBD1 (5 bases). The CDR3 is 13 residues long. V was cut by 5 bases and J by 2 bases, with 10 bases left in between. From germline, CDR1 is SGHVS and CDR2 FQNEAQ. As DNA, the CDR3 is TGTGCCAGCAGCAAAGGGGTTACCTACGAGCAGTACTTC. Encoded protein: CASSKGVTYEQYF.

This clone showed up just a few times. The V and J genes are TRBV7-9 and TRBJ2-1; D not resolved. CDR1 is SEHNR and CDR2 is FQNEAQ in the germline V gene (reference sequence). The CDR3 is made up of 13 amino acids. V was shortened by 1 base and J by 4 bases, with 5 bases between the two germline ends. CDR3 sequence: CASSLGAYNEQFF. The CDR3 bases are TGTGCCAGCAGCTTAGGGGCTTACAATGAGCAGTTCTTC.

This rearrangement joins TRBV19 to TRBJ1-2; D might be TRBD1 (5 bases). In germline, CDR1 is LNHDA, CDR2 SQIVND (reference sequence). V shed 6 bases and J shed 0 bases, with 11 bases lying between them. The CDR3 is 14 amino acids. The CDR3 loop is CASRRGDTNYGYTF. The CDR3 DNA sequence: TGTGCCAGTAGGCGAGGGGATACTAACTATGGCTACACCTTC.

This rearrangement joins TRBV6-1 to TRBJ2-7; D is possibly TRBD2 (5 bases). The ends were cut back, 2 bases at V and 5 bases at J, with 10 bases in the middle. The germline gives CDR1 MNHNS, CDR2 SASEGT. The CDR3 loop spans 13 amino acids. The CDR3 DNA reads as TGTGCCAGCAGTGAAAATTCGAGGGACGAGCAGTACTTC. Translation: CASSENSRDEQYF.

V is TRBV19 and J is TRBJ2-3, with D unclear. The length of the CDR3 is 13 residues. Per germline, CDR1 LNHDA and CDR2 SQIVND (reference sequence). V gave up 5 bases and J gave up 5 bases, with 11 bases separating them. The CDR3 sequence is CASSSADGDTQYF. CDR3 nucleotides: TGTGCCAGTAGTTCGGCGGACGGAGATACGCAGTATTTT.

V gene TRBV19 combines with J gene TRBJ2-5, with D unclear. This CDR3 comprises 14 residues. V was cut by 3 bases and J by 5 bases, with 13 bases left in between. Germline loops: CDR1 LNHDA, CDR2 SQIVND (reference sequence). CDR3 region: CASSIATLMETQYF. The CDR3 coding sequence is TGTGCCAGTAGTATCGCCACCCTTATGGAGACCCAGTACTTC.

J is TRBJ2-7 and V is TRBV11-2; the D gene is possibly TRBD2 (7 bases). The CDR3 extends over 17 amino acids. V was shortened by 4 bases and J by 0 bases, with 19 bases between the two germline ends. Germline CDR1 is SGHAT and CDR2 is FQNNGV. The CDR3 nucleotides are TGTGCCAGCAGCTCCCAAGGTGGGAGGGACATCTCCTACGAGCAGTACTTC. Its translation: CASSSQGGRDISYEQYF. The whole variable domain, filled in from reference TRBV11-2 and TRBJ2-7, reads EAGVAQSPRYKIIEKRQSVAFWCNPISGHATLYWYQQILGQGPKLLIQFQNNGVVDDSQLPKDRFSAERLKGVDSTLKIQPAKLEDSAVYLCASSSQGGRDISYEQYFGPGTRLTVT.

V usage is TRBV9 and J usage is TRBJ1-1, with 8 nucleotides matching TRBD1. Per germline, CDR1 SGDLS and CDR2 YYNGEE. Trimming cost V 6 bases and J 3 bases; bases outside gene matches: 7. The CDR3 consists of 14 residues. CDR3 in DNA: TGTGCCAGCAACCGACAGGGGCGGGACACTGAAGCTTTCTTT. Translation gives CASNRQGRDTEAFF.

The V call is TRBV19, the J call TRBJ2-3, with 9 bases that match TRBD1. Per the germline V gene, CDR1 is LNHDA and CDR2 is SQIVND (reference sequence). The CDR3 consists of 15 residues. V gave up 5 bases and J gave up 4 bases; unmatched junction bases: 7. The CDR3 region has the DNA TGTGCCAGTAGTCTGGGGACAGGGTTTGCAGATACGCAGTATTTT. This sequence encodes CASSLGTGFADTQYF.

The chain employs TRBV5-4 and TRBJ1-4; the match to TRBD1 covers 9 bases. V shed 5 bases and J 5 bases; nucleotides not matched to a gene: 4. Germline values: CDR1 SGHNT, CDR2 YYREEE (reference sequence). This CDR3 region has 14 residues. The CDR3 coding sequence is TGTGCCAGCAGATCCGGGACAGGGAATGAAAAACTGTTTTTT. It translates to CASRSGTGNEKLFF.

Here the CDR3 DNA reads TGTGCCAGCAGCTTGGGGCTGGCAGGGAACACTGAAGCTTTCTTT. Translation gives CASSLGLAGNTEAFF. The V gene is TRBV5-6, the J gene TRBJ1-1; D call uncertain. Trimming pared 0 bases from V and 1 base from J, leaving 10 bases between. CDR1 is SGHDT and CDR2 is YYEEEE in the germline V gene. The CDR3 totals 15 residues. Variable domain in full (rest from reference TRBV5-6 and TRBJ1-1): DAGVTQSPTHLIKTRGQQVTLRCSPKSGHDTVSWYQQALGQGPQFIFQYYEEEERQRGNFPDRFSGHQFPNYSSELNVNALLLGDSALYLCASSLGLAGNTEAFFGQGTRLTVV.

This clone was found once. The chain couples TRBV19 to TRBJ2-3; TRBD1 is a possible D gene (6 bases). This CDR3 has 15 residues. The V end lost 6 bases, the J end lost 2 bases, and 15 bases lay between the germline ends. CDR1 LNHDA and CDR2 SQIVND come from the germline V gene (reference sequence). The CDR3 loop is CASRLGQGHTDTQYF. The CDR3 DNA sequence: TGTGCCAGTAGGCTAGGGCAGGGGCACACAGATACGCAGTATTTT.

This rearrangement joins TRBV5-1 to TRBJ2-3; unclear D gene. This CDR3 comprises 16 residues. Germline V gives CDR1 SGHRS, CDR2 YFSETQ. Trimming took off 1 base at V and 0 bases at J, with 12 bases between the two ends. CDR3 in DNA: TGCGCCAGCAGCTTGATCTGGTCCGCTAGCACAGATACGCAGTATTTT. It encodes CASSLIWSASTDTQYF.

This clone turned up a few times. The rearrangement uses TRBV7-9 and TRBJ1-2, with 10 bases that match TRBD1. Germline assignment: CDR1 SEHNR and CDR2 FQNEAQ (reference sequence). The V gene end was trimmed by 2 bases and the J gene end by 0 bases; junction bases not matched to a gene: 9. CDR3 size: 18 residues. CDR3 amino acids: CASSLRTGGVGANYGYTF. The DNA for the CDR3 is TGTGCCAGCAGCTTAAGGACAGGGGGAGTAGGGGCTAACTATGGCTACACCTTC.

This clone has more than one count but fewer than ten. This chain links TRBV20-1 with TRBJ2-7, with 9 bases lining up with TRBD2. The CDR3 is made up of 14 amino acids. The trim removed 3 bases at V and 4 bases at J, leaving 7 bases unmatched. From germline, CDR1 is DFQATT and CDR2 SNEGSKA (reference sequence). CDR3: CSASPLAGSYEQYF. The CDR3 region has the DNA TGCAGTGCTAGTCCCCTAGCGGGATCGTACGAGCAGTACTTC.

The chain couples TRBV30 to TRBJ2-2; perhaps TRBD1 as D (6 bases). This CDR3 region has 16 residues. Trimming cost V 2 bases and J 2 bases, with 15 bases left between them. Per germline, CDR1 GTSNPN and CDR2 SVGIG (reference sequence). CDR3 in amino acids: CAWSLTGHFNTGELFF. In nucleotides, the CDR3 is TGTGCCTGGAGTCTAACGGGACACTTTAACACCGGGGAGCTGTTTTTT.

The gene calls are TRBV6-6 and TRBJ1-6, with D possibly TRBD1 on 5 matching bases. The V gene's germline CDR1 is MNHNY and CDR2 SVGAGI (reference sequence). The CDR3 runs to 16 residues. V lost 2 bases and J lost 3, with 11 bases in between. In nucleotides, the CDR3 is TGTGCCAGCAGTTACAGGACACGGATCTATAATTCACCCCTCCACTTT. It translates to CASSYRTRIYNSPLHF.

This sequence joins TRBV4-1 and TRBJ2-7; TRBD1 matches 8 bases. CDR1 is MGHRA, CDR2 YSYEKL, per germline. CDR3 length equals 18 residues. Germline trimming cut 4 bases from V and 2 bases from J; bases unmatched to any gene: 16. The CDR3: CASSLSGGQEGFAYEQYF. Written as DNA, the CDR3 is TGCGCCAGCAGCCTCTCCGGGGGACAGGAGGGCTTTGCCTACGAGCAGTACTTC.

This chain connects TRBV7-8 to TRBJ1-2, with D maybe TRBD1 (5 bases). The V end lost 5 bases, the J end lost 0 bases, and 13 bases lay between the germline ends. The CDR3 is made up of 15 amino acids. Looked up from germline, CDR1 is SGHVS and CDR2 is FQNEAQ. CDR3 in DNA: TGTGCCAGCAGCCCCTCCTGGGGCCCTAACTATGGCTACACCTTC. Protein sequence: CASSPSWGPNYGYTF.

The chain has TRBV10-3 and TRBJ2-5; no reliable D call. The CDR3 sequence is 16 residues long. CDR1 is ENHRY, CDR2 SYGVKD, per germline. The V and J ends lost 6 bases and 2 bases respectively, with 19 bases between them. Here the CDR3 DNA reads TGTGCCATCAGCTCCCGGGTCTTAAGCCTACAAGAGACCCAGTACTTC. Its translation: CAISSRVLSLQETQYF.

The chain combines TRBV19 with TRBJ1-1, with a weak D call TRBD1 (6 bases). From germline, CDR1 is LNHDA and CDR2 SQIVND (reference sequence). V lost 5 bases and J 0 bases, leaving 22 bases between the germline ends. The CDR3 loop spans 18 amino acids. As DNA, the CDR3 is TGTGCCAGTAGTCCTAGACAGGAGACTACTACATTGAACACTGAAGCTTTCTTT. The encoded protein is CASSPRQETTTLNTEAFF.

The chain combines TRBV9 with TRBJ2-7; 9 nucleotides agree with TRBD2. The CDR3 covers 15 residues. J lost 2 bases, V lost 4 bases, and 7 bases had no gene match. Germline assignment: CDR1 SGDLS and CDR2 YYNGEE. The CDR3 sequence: CASSPRSGGTYEQYF. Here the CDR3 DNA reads TGTGCCAGCAGCCCACGGAGCGGGGGGACCTACGAGCAGTACTTC.

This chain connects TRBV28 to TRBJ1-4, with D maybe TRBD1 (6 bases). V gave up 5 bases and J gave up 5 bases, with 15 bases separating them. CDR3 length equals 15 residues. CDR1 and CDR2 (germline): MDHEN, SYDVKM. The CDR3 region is CASSPHTGNNEKLFF. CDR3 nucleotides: TGTGCCAGCAGTCCCCATACAGGGAACAATGAAAAACTGTTTTTT. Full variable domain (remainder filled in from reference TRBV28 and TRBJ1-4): DVKVTQSSRYLVKRTGEKVFLECVQDMDHENMFWYRQDPGLGLRLIYFSYDVKMKEKGDIPEGYSVSREKKERFSLILESASTNQTSMYLCASSPHTGNNEKLFFGSGTQLSVL.

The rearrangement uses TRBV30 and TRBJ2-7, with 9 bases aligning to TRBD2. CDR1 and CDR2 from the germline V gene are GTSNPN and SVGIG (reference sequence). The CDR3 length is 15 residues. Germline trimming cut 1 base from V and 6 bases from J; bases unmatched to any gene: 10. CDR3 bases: TGTGCCTGGAGTGGGGAAGCGGGGGGCGGCGTCGAGCAGTACTTC. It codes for CAWSGEAGGGVEQYF.